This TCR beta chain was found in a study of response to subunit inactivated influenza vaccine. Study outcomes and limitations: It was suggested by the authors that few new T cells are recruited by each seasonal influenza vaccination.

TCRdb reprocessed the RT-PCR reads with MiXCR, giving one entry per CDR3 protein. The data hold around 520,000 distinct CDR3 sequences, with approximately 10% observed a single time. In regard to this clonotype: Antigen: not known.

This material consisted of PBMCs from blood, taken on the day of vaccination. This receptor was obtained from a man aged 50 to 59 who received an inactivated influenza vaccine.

The DNA for the CDR3 is TGCGCCAGCAGCCAAAGGGTGGGTCAGCCCCAGCATTTT. Protein product: CASSQRVGQPQHF. V and J are TRBV4-3 and TRBJ1-5; D remains ambiguous. Germline V CDR1 and CDR2: LGHNA, YSLEER. The germline V and J ends were trimmed by 2 bases and 6 bases, with 8 bases remaining between them. The CDR3 has 13 amino acids.